The count of the clone carrying this T cell receptor beta chain is one. As processed by the authors: Estimation of nucleated cell counts relied on the amplification of reference gene primers. Profiled with immunoSEQ multiplex PCR; TCRdb holds only in-frame clones, not every one. V, J and clone size were drawn from that table, and D and trimming were deduced from the DNA. The data hold over 250,000 clones, with 88% observed a single time. This specimen belongs to a study of blood T cell repertoires in COVID-19. Study at large: Sites across the United States, Italy and Spain contributed samples from acute and convalescent COVID-19.

Patients of the Seattle cohort, enrolled during active infection, were followed longitudinally. The CDR3 is 15 residues long. Per germline, CDR1 SGHTA and CDR2 FQGNSA. The V end was cut by 7 bases, the J end by 1 base, with 16 bases between. This TCR derives from a woman aged 70-85 years with COVID-19, enrolled during active disease. This sequence joins TRBV7-2 and TRBJ1-1; no firm D call. Sequences were obtained from peripheral blood. CDR3 region: CASTPYGVGNTEAFF. The CDR3 DNA is TGTGCCAGCACCCCTTACGGAGTCGGGAACACTGAAGCTTTCTTT.